The 24 T cell receptor beta chains below were found in one sample sequenced in a study of beta chain features in type 1 diabetes (dated by TCRdb to the late 2010s). Library method: the immunoSEQ multiplex PCR assay. The High Capacity cDNA Reverse Transcription Kit was used to reverse transcribe all of the isolated RNA, meaning that expressed TCRB transcripts were what got sequenced. Imported from immuneACCESS, the table was reduced by TCRdb to in-frame sequences with V and J called. These copies leave out some clones; in studies compared against another copy, an unresolved V gene accounts for under half, and the cause of the remainder is not known. Here the sample has approximately 150,000 clones; approximately 9.1% occur a single time. Over 2% of the sample is taken by the ten largest. The specimen sequenced was central memory CD4+ T cells from blood. Receptors were obtained from a woman under 30 in good health.

The genes are TRBV28 and TRBJ1-1, with D maybe TRBD1 (5 bases). The germline V gene encodes CDR1 MDHEN and CDR2 SYDVKM. This CDR3 region has 15 residues. Trimming took off 6 bases at V and 1 base at J, with 15 bases between the two ends. Here the CDR3 reads CASSRVGGSNTEAFF. The DNA of the CDR3 is TGTGCCAGCAGCCGTGTGGGGGGATCGAACACTGAAGCTTTCTTT.

A few counts support this clone. V usage is TRBV2 and J usage is TRBJ1-2; 10 nucleotides agree with TRBD1. Trimming cost V 6 bases and J 4 bases; bases outside gene matches: 14. This CDR3 region has 17 residues. Germline V gives CDR1 SNHLY, CDR2 FYNNEI. CDR3 in DNA: TGTGCCAGCAGCGAACGCAACCCTCGGACAGGGGGCTATGGCTACACCTTC. It codes for CASSERNPRTGGYGYTF.

J is TRBJ2-3 and V is TRBV5-6; 7 bases align to TRBD2. V lost 2 bases, J lost 6 bases, and 12 bases stayed unmatched. The germline V gene encodes CDR1 SGHDT and CDR2 YYEEEE. CDR3 size: 16 residues. The CDR3 loop is CASSLAPRGFADTQYF. The CDR3 DNA is TGTGCCAGCAGCTTAGCACCGCGGGGGTTTGCGGATACGCAGTATTTT.

This clone appeared a few times. J is TRBJ2-3 and V is TRBV9; perhaps TRBD2 as D (7 bases). This CDR3 has 16 residues. V lost 4 bases, J lost 2 bases, and 17 bases lay in between. Per germline, CDR1 SGDLS and CDR2 YYNGEE. This CDR3 is CASSPTGRVNTDTQYF. The CDR3 nucleotides are TGTGCCAGCAGCCCCACAGGGAGGGTTAACACAGATACGCAGTATTTT.

Only a few counts were recorded for this clone. J is TRBJ2-5 and V is TRBV7-9; D might be TRBD2 (6 bases). This CDR3 comprises 13 residues. Germline lookup yields CDR1 SEHNR and CDR2 FQNEAQ (reference sequence). Between the trimmed V and J ends, which lost 5 bases and 5 bases, there was a span of 12 bases. This chain's CDR3 is CASSVGTRETQYF. The CDR3 DNA reads TGTGCCAGCAGCGTTGGGACTCGGGAGACCCAGTACTTC.

This clone appeared a few times. This chain connects TRBV7-8 to TRBJ2-1; D gene unclear. Germline loops: CDR1 SGHVS, CDR2 FQNEAQ. CDR3 length: 11 residues. V lost 3 bases and J 8 bases, leaving 5 bases between the germline ends. CDR3 nucleotides: TGTGCCAGCAGCTTTATCGATGAGCAGTTCTTC. Protein product: CASSFIDEQFF.

This sequence joins TRBV30 and TRBJ1-6; possible D gene TRBD1, 6 bases. Germline lookup yields CDR1 GTSNPN and CDR2 SVGIG (reference sequence). This CDR3 is built from 14 residues. V lost 3 bases to trimming and J lost 9 bases, with 15 bases between them. CDR3 loop: CAWSQQGVGSPLHF. The CDR3 DNA reads TGTGCCTGGAGCCAACAGGGTGTCGGTTCACCCCTCCACTTT.

This clone was detected a few times. The chain has TRBV9 and TRBJ2-3; D may be TRBD1 (6 bases). The germline gives CDR1 SGDLS, CDR2 YYNGEE. V was pared by 2 bases and J by 0 bases, with 10 bases between. This CDR3 spans 15 amino acids. The CDR3 bases are TGTGCCAGCAGCGTTGGACAGTCTAGCACAGATACGCAGTATTTT. It specifies CASSVGQSSTDTQYF.

This clone has more than one count but fewer than ten. The chain employs TRBV30 and TRBJ2-3; TRBD2 agrees at 13 bases. The germline V gene encodes CDR1 GTSNPN and CDR2 SVGIG (reference sequence). V lost 5 bases to trimming and J lost 2 bases; unmatched junction nucleotides: 10. This CDR3 has 17 amino acids. The CDR3 loop reads CAWAWTSGGQTTDTQYF. In nucleotides, the CDR3 is TGTGCCTGGGCTTGGACTAGCGGGGGCCAAACCACAGATACGCAGTATTTT.

This clone has only a few counts. The chain recombines TRBV11-1 with TRBJ2-7, with D possibly TRBD2 on 6 matching bases. V lost 5 bases, J lost 4 bases, and 9 bases lay in between. Germline V CDR1 and CDR2: SGHAT, FQDESV (reference sequence). The length of the CDR3 is 12 residues. The CDR3 protein is CASSRLGYEQYF. CDR3 DNA sequence: TGTGCCAGCAGCCGACTAGGATACGAGCAGTACTTC.

This sequence joins TRBV7-6 and TRBJ2-1; D remains ambiguous. Germline V gene data show CDR1 as SGHVS and CDR2 as FNYEAQ. The V end lost 0 bases, the J end lost 10 bases, and 7 bases lay between the germline ends. The CDR3 spans 12 residues. CDR3 nucleotide sequence: TGTGCCAGCAGCTTAGCAATGGGCGAGCAGTTCTTC. Protein: CASSLAMGEQFF.

The sample holds many counts of this clone. The chain employs TRBV10-3 and TRBJ2-1; D is possibly TRBD2 (6 bases). CDR1 is ENHRY, CDR2 SYGVKD, per germline. There are 13 residues in the CDR3. Trimming took off 8 bases at V and 0 bases at J, with 8 bases between the two ends. CDR3 nucleotide sequence: TGTGCCATCGCAGCGGGCTCCTACAATGAGCAGTTCTTC. Amino acids: CAIAAGSYNEQFF.

This clone was counted only a few times. V gene TRBV7-2 combines with J gene TRBJ2-2, with 7 bases lining up with TRBD1. In germline, CDR1 is SGHTA, CDR2 FQGNSA. The length of the CDR3 is 15 residues. Trimming cost V 3 bases and J 6 bases; bases outside gene matches: 7. The DNA of the CDR3 is TGTGCCAGCAGCTTGACAGGGACCCTCGCCGGGGAGCTGTTTTTT. As protein: CASSLTGTLAGELFF. Using reference TRBV7-2 and TRBJ2-2 for the parts outside the CDR3, the full variable domain is GAGVSQSPSNKVTEKGKDVELRCDPISGHTALYWYRQSLGQGLEFLIYFQGNSAPDKSGLPSDRFSAERTGGSVSTLTIQRTQQEDSAVYLCASSLTGTLAGELFFGEGSRLTVL.

This clone has just a few counts. This chain joins TRBV2 and TRBJ1-2; tentatively, D is TRBD1 (6 bases). CDR1 and CDR2 (germline): SNHLY, FYNNEI. V lost 6 bases, J lost 7 bases, and 12 bases lay in between. This CDR3 is 12 amino acids long. CDR3: CASRINRAGYTF. The CDR3 nucleotides read TGTGCCAGCAGGATCAACAGGGCTGGCTACACCTTC.

This chain links TRBV19 with TRBJ2-5; 10 bases are shared with TRBD2. The V and J ends lost 3 bases and 4 bases, in that order; junction bases with no gene match: 5. The germline V gene has CDR1 LNHDA and CDR2 SQIVND (reference sequence). This CDR3 is 15 amino acids long. The CDR3, as DNA: TGTGCCAGTAGTATCCTAGCGGGGGTTCCAGAGACCCAGTACTTC. Translating it yields CASSILAGVPETQYF.

The chain is built from TRBV7-2 and TRBJ2-1, with unresolved D. The CDR3 runs 15 residues. The V and J ends lost 0 bases and 0 bases respectively, with 6 bases between them. Looked up from germline, CDR1 is SGHTA and CDR2 is FQGNSA. The CDR3 sequence is CASSLAAGSYNEQFF. The CDR3 nucleotides are TGTGCCAGCAGCTTAGCCGCCGGCTCCTACAATGAGCAGTTCTTC.

The CDR3, as DNA: TGTGCCAGCAGTCCCCTCGGTCTAGCGGGGGGGGGAGACAATGAGCAGTTCTTC. Translating it yields CASSPLGLAGGGDNEQFF. The V and J genes are TRBV28 and TRBJ2-1; 12 nucleotides match TRBD2. The CDR3 totals 18 residues. V was pared by 5 bases and J by 5 bases, with 13 bases of the junction left unmatched. Germline V gives CDR1 MDHEN, CDR2 SYDVKM.

There are a few counts of this clone. The chain has TRBV7-8 and TRBJ2-5; 7 bases are shared with TRBD1. The CDR3 sequence is 14 residues long. The V segment lost 8 bases and the J segment 2 bases; nucleotides outside the gene matches: 8. CDR1 SGHVS and CDR2 FQNEAQ come from the germline V gene. The CDR3 is CASGPGQNQETQYF. CDR3 DNA: TGTGCCAGCGGGCCGGGACAGAATCAAGAGACCCAGTACTTC.

This clone was seen a handful of times. One end of the junction varies from germline; a read error may be responsible. The V call is TRBV7-2, the J call TRBJ2-5; D perhaps matches TRBD1 (6 bases). CDR1 and CDR2 (germline): SGHTA, FQGNSA. CDR3 length: 12 residues. Written as DNA, the CDR3 is TGTGCCAGCAGCGGGGGACAAGGGACCCAGTACTTC. Translating it yields CASSGGQGTQYF.

The chain is built from TRBV9 and TRBJ2-7; 10 bases match TRBD1. The CDR3 loop spans 13 amino acids. Germline-derived CDR1 and CDR2 are SGDLS and YYNGEE. J was trimmed by 1 base and V by 8 bases; bases with no gene match: 3. The chain's CDR3 is CASGTGDSYEQYF. CDR3 sequence (DNA): TGTGCCAGTGGGACAGGGGATTCCTACGAGCAGTACTTC.

The J gene is TRBJ2-1, the V gene TRBV18; 7 nucleotides match TRBD2. This CDR3 comprises 13 residues. Germline loops: CDR1 KGHSH, CDR2 LQKENI. V was clipped by 6 bases and J by 9 bases; unmatched bases: 8. CDR3 protein: CASSPGGGIEQFF. Written as DNA, the CDR3 is TGTGCCAGCTCCCCGGGAGGAGGCATTGAGCAGTTCTTC. The whole variable domain, remainder taken from reference TRBV18 and TRBJ2-1, is NAGVMQNPRHLVRRRGQEARLRCSPMKGHSHVYWYRQLPEEGLKFMVYLQKENIIDESGMPKERFSAEFPKEGPSILRIQQVVRGDSAAYFCASSPGGGIEQFFGPGTRLTVL.

The genes are TRBV30 and TRBJ2-5, with unresolved D. The CDR3 spans 12 residues. The germline gives CDR1 GTSNPN, CDR2 SVGIG (reference sequence). The germline V and J ends were trimmed by 2 bases and 3 bases, with 7 bases remaining between them. The CDR3 here is CAWSYSEETQYF. CDR3 DNA: TGTGCCTGGAGTTACTCTGAAGAGACCCAGTACTTC.

The V call is TRBV28, the J call TRBJ1-6; maybe TRBD1 (5 bases). The V and J ends lost 4 bases and 6 bases respectively, with 16 bases between them. The CDR3 runs 16 residues. The V gene's germline CDR1 is MDHEN and CDR2 SYDVKM. The CDR3 reads CASSYPEGLANSPLHF. CDR3 DNA sequence: TGTGCCAGCAGTTACCCGGAGGGACTTGCTAATTCACCCCTCCACTTT.

This chain uses TRBV6-5 with TRBJ1-2; D may be TRBD1 (5 bases). The CDR3 covers 13 residues. V dropped 6 bases and J dropped 1 base, with 9 bases sitting between them. Germline V gene sequence: CDR1 MNHEY, CDR2 SVGAGI. For the CDR3, the DNA is TGTGCCAGCAGCCGACAGAGTAACTATGGCTACACCTTC. This encodes CASSRQSNYGYTF.